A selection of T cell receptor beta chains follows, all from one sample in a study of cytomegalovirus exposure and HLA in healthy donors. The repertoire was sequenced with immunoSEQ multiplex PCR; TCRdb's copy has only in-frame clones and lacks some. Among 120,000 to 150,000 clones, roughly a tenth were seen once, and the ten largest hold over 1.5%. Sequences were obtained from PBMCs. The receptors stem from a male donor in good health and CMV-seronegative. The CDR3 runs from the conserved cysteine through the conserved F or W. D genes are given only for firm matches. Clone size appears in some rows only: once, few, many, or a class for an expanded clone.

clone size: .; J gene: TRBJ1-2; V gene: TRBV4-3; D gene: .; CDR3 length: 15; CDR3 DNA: TGCGCCAGCAGCCAAGGACACATGACTAACTATGGCTACACCTTC; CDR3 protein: CASSQGHMTNYGYTF
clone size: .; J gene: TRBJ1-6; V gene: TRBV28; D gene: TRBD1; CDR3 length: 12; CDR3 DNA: TGTGCCAGTTCAGGGGGGAATTCACCCCTCCACTTT; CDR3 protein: CASSGGNSPLHF
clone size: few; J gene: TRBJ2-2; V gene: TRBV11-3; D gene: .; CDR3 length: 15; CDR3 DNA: TGTGCCAGCAGCATAACTGGGACTAACACCGGGGAGCTGTTTTTT; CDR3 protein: CASSITGTNTGELFF
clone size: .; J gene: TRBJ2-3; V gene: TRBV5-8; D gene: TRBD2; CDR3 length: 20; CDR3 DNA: TGTGCCAGCAGCTCCGGGACTAGCGGGGGAGGACCTTCTCGCACAGATACGCAGTATTTT; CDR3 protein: CASSSGTSGGGPSRTDTQYF
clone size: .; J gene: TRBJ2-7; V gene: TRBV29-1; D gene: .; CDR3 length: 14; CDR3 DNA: TGCAGCGTAGCCGCCGGCGGGACTGGCTACGAGCAGTACTTC; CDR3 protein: CSVAAGGTGYEQYF
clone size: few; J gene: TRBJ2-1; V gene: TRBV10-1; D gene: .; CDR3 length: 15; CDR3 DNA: TGCGCCAGCCGGACACTCCTTAGCTCCTACAATGAGCAGTTCTTC; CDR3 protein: CASRTLLSSYNEQFF
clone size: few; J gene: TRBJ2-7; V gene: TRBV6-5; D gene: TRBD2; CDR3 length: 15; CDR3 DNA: TGTGCCAGCAGTTACTCACTAGCGGGAGGATACGAGCAGTACTTC; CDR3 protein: CASSYSLAGGYEQYF
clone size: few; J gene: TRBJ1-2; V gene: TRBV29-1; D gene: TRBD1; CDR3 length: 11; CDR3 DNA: TGCAGCGCCACAGGGGGCGGCGGCTACACCTTC; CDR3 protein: CSATGGGGYTF
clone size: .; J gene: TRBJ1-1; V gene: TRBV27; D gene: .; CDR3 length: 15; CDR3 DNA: TGTGCCAGCAGTTTAGTCCCGGGACATTACACTGAAGCTTTCTTT; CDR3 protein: CASSLVPGHYTEAFF
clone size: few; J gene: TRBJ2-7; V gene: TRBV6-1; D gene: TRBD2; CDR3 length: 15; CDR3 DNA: TGTGCCAGCAGTGAGCCTAGCGGGAGGCAACACGAGCAGTACTTC; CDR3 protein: CASSEPSGRQHEQYF
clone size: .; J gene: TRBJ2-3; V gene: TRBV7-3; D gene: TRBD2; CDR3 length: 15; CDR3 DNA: TGTGCCAGCAGCTCTTCGAGCGGGATCATAGATACGCAGTATTTT; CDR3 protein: CASSSSSGIIDTQYF
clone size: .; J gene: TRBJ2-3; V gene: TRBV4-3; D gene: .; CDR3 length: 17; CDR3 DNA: TGCGCCAGCAGCCAATTCTCGGCCCCCGGGTCCCCGGATACGCAGTATTTT; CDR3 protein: CASSQFSAPGSPDTQYF